Below, one T cell receptor (beta chain) is given with its context. TCRdb keeps only in-frame clones here, not all; method: immunoSEQ multiplex PCR. The data contain some 85,000 clones, around 90% of them seen just once; the ten biggest clones take up 2.3%. This specimen belongs to a study of OX40 agonist ivuxolimab in advanced cancers. Study as a whole: Ivuxolimab is a fully human IgG2 antibody that activates OX40 (CD134).

This CDR3 spans 15 amino acids. Germline CDR1 SGHNT, CDR2 YYREEE (reference sequence). V was trimmed by 3 bases and J by 8 bases, leaving 18 bases between them. V gene TRBV5-4 combines with J gene TRBJ2-1; D might be TRBD2 (7 bases). Sequencing used CD4+ or CD8+ T cells sorted from blood, obtained in a trial of the OX40 agonist ivuxolimab. This receptor was taken from an adult with an advanced solid tumor such as melanoma, head and neck, liver or kidney cancer. The CDR3 region is CASSSMPRGGDEQFF. The CDR3 bases are TGTGCCAGCAGCTCAATGCCTAGGGGGGGGGATGAGCAGTTCTTC.